The T cell receptor (beta chain) described here comes from a study of shared clonotypes between healthy human individuals. Study results and caveats: Among donors, sharing of clonotypes was expected to be affected by sequencing depth.

On this clone: Its antigen is unknown.

CDR1 is SGHKS, CDR2 YYEKEE, per germline (reference sequence). CDR3 length: 13 amino acids. Deletions cut 1 base from V and 2 bases from J, with 7 bases between. Naive CD8 cells lacked CD45RO, underwent positive selection for CCR7 and left out terminally differentiated effector memory CD45RA+ cells. As handled by the study authors: Owing to the provision of junction-only sequences devoid of quality scores by immunoSEQ, filtering differed. The protocol was immunoSEQ multiplex PCR, while the TCRdb copy is restricted to in-frame clones and leaves out a portion. V, J and clone size are taken as reported in that table, and D and trimming were inferred from the DNA itself. Of about 1,800,000 clones listed, approximately 95% were seen once; the top ten hold 0.9% to 1.5%.

Sequencing used naive CD8+ T cells sorted from blood. This sequence was found in a man aged 18-30 years in good health. The chain joins TRBV5-5 to TRBJ2-7; D remains ambiguous. In DNA form, the CDR3 reads TGTGCCAGCAGCTTGACTCGAGCCTACGAGCAGTACTTC. It codes for CASSLTRAYEQYF.